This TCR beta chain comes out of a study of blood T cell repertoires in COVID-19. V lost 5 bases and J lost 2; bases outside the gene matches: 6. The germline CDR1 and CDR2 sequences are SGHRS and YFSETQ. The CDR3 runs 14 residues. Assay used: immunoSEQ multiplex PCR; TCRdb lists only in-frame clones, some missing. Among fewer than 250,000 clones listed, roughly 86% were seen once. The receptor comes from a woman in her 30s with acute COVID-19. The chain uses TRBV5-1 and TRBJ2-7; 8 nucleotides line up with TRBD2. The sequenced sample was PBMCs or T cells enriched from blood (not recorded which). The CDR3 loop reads CASRRSGGPYEQYF. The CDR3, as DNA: TGCGCCAGCAGACGAAGCGGGGGTCCCTACGAGCAGTACTTC.